The source of this TCR beta chain is a study of a mutant IDH1 vaccine in newly diagnosed glioma. Whole-study context: Vaccine dosing followed radiotherapy by 4-6 weeks, or accompanied temozolomide cycles. Every participant had undergone radiotherapy, temozolomide, or both before, and most underwent both.

V lost 7 bases to trimming and J lost 4 bases; unmatched junction nucleotides: 6. Germline V CDR1 and CDR2: SGHRS, YFSETQ. The CDR3 runs 14 residues. Time point given: week 35, safety follow-up. The study gave 300 ug of mutant IDH1 20-mer peptide per vaccine dose, with topical imiquimod. In regard to this clone: Its specificity is unknown.

Clones were read by immunoSEQ multiplex PCR, and TCRdb kept only the in-frame ones, dropping some. This table has 69,000 or so clones, around 86% appearing once. The receptor was isolated from a man younger than 40 with glioma. The rearrangement uses TRBV5-1 and TRBJ2-2, with 8 bases that match TRBD2. Specimen: PBMCs, collected from a glioma patient whose treatment included an IDH1 peptide vaccine. CDR3 nucleotides: TGCGCCAGCGGTTTTAGCGGGACCACCGGGGAGCTGTTTTTT. Translation gives CASGFSGTTGELFF. The full variable domain, with the rest looked up from reference TRBV5-1 and TRBJ2-2, is KAGVTQTPRYLIKTRGQQVTLSCSPISGHRSVSWYQQTPGQGLQFLFEYFSETQRNKGNFPGRFSGRQFSNSRSEMNVSTLELGDSALYLCASGFSGTTGELFFGEGSRLTVL.